The clone carrying this TCR beta chain was counted a few times. This sample was included in a study of blood T cells in healthy people across ages. Through a sample-barcoded 5' primer and a J-beta primer mix, a second PCR was run for roughly 6 to 11 cycles. In TCRdb, the 5' RACE reads were re-called with MiXCR into one record per CDR3 protein. The data show approximately 810,000 distinct CDR3 sequences, 35% to 40% seen once. V was pared by 3 bases and J by 4 bases, with 8 bases of the junction left unmatched. The CDR3 extends over 16 amino acids. CDR1 and CDR2 (germline): LGHNA, YNFKEQ. Total RNA extracted from each sample amounted to at least 6 micrograms.

The clonotype was recovered from a man aged 18 to 30 in good health. Sequenced sample: blood. The gene calls are TRBV4-2 and TRBJ1-5; 8 bases map to TRBD1. CDR3 sequence reads: CASSQETGAENQPQHF. The CDR3 DNA follows: TGTGCCAGCAGCCAGGAGACAGGGGCCGAGAATCAGCCCCAGCATTTT.